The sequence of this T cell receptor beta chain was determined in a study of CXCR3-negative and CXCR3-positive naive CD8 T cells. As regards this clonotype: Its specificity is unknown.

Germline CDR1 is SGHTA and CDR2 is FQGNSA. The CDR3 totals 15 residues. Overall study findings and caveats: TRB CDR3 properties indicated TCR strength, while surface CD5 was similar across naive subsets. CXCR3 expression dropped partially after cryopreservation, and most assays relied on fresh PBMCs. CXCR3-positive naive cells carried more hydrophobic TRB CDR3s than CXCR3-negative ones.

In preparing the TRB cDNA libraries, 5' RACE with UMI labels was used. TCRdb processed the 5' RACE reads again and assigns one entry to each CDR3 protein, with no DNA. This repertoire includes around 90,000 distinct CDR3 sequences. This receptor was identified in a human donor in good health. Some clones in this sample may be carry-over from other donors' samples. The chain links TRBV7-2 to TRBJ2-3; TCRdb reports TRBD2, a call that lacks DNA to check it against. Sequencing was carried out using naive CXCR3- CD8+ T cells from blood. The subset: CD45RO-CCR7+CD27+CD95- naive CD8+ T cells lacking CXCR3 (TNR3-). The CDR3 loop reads CASSLGLADTDTRYF.